This T cell receptor (beta chain) was recorded in a study of OX40 agonist ivuxolimab in advanced cancers. Turning to the study itself: At doses from 0.01 to 10 mg/kg, patients were given intravenous ivuxolimab every 2 weeks. Head and neck, renal cell, melanoma or hepatocellular carcinoma were the cancers that dose-escalation patients had. Study conclusions and caveats: At 0.1 to 3.0 mg/kg, clonal expansion of CD4+ and CD8+ blood T cells had occurred by week 6.

Enrollment shut out patients with autoimmune disease history or systemic immunosuppression. Germline V gene data show CDR1 as GTSNPN and CDR2 as SVGIG (reference sequence). The CDR3 runs 15 residues. The V and J ends lost 6 bases and 2 bases, in that order; junction bases with no gene match: 6. Some clones are missing from TCRdb's copy, which holds only in-frame ones; the method was immunoSEQ multiplex PCR. This sample has about 88,000 clones, with around 85% found just once. To note about this clone: Its antigen is not known.

The sample here was CD4+ or CD8+ T cells sorted from blood, taken in a trial of the OX40 agonist ivuxolimab. The chain recombines TRBV30 with TRBJ2-2; 10 nucleotides match TRBD1. The receptor was derived from an adult with an advanced solid tumor such as melanoma, head and neck, liver or kidney cancer. CDR3 DNA sequence: TGTGCCTGTAAGAGGACAGGGGGTAACACCGGGGAGCTGTTTTTT. Encoded protein: CACKRTGGNTGELFF.